There are a few counts of the clone carrying this T cell receptor beta chain. Its antigen is currently unknown. Trimming pared 7 bases from V and 6 bases from J, leaving 12 bases between. CDR1 LNHDA and CDR2 SQIVND come from the germline V gene (reference sequence). The CDR3 is made up of 13 amino acids. The data are from a study of T cell repertoires in cytomegalovirus infection. Study-level background: CMV infection plus the matching HLA type was flagged by public TCR beta signatures. General study findings and limits: HLA-C-restricted CMV-specific TCR beta clonotypes were dominant in the ex vivo response. Accumulated public TCR beta family frequency recognized individuals carrying CMV together with the relevant HLA.

TCRdb used MiXCR to reprocess the reads, holding one entry per CDR3 protein. Altogether around 770,000 distinct CDR3 sequences are present, about 27% being singletons, with the ten largest covering around 13%. This TCR was sampled from a human donor in good health (CMV status not recorded). Some clones in this sample may be carry-over from other donors' samples. The rearrangement joins TRBV19 to TRBJ2-2; no firm D call. The starting material was cultured CD8+ T cells from PBMCs, obtained from culture after CMV antigen stimulation. CDR3 nucleotide sequence: TGTGCCAGTACCCACGGGTTTCCCGGGGAGCTGTTTTTT. It encodes CASTHGFPGELFF. The full variable domain, its missing parts supplied by reference TRBV19 and TRBJ2-2, is DGGITQSPKYLFRKEGQNVTLSCEQNLNHDAMYWYRQDPGQGLRLIYYSQIVNDFQKGDIAEGYSVSREKKESFPLTVTSAQKNPTAFYLCASTHGFPGELFFGEGSRLTVL.